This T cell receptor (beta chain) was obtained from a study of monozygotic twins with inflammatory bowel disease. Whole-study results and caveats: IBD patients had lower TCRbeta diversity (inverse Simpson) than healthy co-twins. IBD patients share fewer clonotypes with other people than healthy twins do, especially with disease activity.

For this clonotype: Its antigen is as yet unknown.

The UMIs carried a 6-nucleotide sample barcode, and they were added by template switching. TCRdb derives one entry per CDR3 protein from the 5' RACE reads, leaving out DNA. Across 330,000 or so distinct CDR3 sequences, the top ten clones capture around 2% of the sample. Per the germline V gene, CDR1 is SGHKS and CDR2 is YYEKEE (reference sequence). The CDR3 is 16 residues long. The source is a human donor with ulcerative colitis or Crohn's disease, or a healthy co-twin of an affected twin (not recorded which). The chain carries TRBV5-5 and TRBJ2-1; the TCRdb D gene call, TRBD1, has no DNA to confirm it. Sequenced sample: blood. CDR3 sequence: CASSENRDFSYNEQFF.